Each of the 2 T cell receptor beta chains below was sequenced from the same sample in a study of post-analysis software for immune sequencing data. Every TCR beta cDNA library bore unique molecular identifiers. Using its own MiXCR run on the PCR reads, TCRdb lists one record per CDR3 protein. The table lists hundreds of thousands of distinct CDR3 sequences, less than 35% of them singletons. Study results and limitations: In patients, 4 to 6 TRBV segments were more frequent than in controls, with TRBV5-6, TRBV5-1 and TRBV20-1 among them.

Their antigen targets remain unknown. The specimen sequenced was blood. The source of these receptors is a girl between 5 and 17 years old with multiple sclerosis.

The J gene is TRBJ2-1, the V gene TRBV5-6; maybe TRBD2 (7 bases). The germline V gene encodes CDR1 SGHDT and CDR2 YYEEEE. CDR3 length equals 16 residues. Deletions cut 0 bases from V and 3 bases from J, with 13 bases between. CDR3 protein: CASSLAWGGGYNEQFF. In DNA form, the CDR3 reads TGTGCCAGCAGCTTGGCCTGGGGGGGCGGCTACAATGAGCAGTTCTTC.

This clonotype appeared many times. The J gene is TRBJ2-7, the V gene TRBV9; D not certain. Germline CDR1 is SGDLS and CDR2 is YYNGEE. Trimming left V 4 bases short and J 0 bases short, with 11 bases between. The length of the CDR3 is 14 residues. In DNA form, the CDR3 reads TGTGCCAGCAGCCCAACGGGCACCTCCTACGAGCAGTACTTC. This translates into CASSPTGTSYEQYF.